This TCR beta chain was recovered during a study of OX40 agonist ivuxolimab in advanced cancers. In terms of the full investigation: Ivuxolimab was a fully human IgG2 agonistic monoclonal antibody targeting the costimulatory receptor OX40 (CD134). Of the approximately 50 dose-escalation patients, hepatocellular carcinoma was present in approximately 20, melanoma in roughly 15, renal cell carcinoma in 9 and head and neck cancer in 9. Partial responses occurred in three dose-escalation patients: two with cutaneous melanoma and one with hepatocellular carcinoma. Intravenous ivuxolimab was administered to patients every 2 weeks at six dose levels: 0.01, 0.1, 0.3, 1.5, 3 and 10 mg/kg. In the dose-escalation cohort, roughly 80% of patients were male, and the mean age was roughly 60 years, with a range of about 20 to 90. Prior anti-PD-1, anti-PD-L1 or anti-CTLA-4 therapy was permitted, and checkpoint inhibitors had been received by about 36% of dose-escalation patients. The monotherapy dose-escalation portion (N ≈ 50 patients) of the phase I ivuxolimab trial is reported in the paper. Peripheral TCRbeta sequencing aimed to test whether ivuxolimab altered TCR sequence diversity and caused clonal T-cell expansion.

The germline V gene (reference sequence) provides CDR1 SGHNT and CDR2 YYREEE. Relative to germline, V is 7 bases shorter and J is 3 bases shorter, with 26 bases between their ends. The CDR3 runs 19 residues from the cysteine to the phenylalanine. Just the 57-base CDR3 DNA is kept, in frame starting at base 1. Overall study results and their limits: Low levels of normalized T-cell clonal expansion were also shown by some nonresponding patients. After ivuxolimab, expanded clones were on average more numerous among CD8+ T cells than among CD4+ T cells. Clonal expansion of both CD4+ and CD8+ blood T cells was observed from baseline to week 6 at doses 0.1 to 3.0 mg/kg. In the 0.1-3.0 mg/kg groups, partial responders had among the lowest normalized peripheral clonal expansion, particularly in CD8+ T cells. The antigen specificity of the clonally expanded peripheral T cells was not determined.

Comment on this clone: It has no known antigen specificity. No much larger clone is present one base from it, and per-base qualities are unavailable.

Genomic DNA was extracted from sorted cells for sequencing of the TCRbeta CDR3 region. The immunoSEQ Assay was used to sequence the TCRbeta CDR3 regions. TCRdb limited this immuneACCESS table to in-frame rearrangements with V and J called. A share of clones is missing; checked studies link under half to unresolved V genes, and the rest is unexplained. The sample has tens of thousands of clones on record, approximately 90% of them singletons. Of the sample, under 0.75% is held by the ten largest clones. Patients with autoimmune disease history or receiving systemic immunosuppression were excluded from the trial. In every dose cohort, peripheral blood was drawn for TCR sequencing at baseline, cycle 4 day 1, and cycle 7 day 1. The samples were taken from a phase I, first-in-human, multicenter, open-label dose-escalation trial of ivuxolimab. Adults with locally advanced or metastatic melanoma, renal cell, hepatocellular, or head and neck squamous cell carcinoma were enrolled in the trial. Before TCR sequencing, CD4+ and CD8+ T cells were separately sorted from peripheral blood.

This sequence was found in an adult with an advanced solid tumor such as melanoma, head and neck, liver or kidney cancer. This specimen consisted of CD4+ or CD8+ T cells sorted from blood, obtained in a trial of the OX40 agonist ivuxolimab. The chain is encoded by TRBV5-4 joined to TRBJ2-6, and the D gene may be TRBD1, 7 bases matching. The CDR3 protein is CASGLEGGRGFGGANVLTF. In nucleotides, the sequence is TGTGCCAGCGGATTAGAGGGAGGCAGGGGGTTTGGTGGGGCCAACGTCCTGACTTTC.